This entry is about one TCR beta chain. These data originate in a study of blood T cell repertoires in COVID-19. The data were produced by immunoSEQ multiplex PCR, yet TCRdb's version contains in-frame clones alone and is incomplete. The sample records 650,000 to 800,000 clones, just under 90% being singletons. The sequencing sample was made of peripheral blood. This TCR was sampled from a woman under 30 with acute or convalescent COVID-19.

CDR3 coding DNA: TGTGCCAGCAGCTTAGCGAGCAAAACGACAGGGAGTGGTATGAACACTGAAGCTTTCTTT. Its protein is CASSLASKTTGSGMNTEAFF. V and J are TRBV7-2 and TRBJ1-1, with 7 positions matching TRBD1. Losses at the gene ends were 0 bases for V and 0 bases for J; bases not matched to a gene: 16. Germline-derived CDR1 and CDR2 are SGHTA and FQGNSA. The CDR3 totals 20 residues.